This is a list of T cell receptor beta chains from one sample in a study of human T cells and chemical hapten exposure. TCRdb reanalysed the RACE reads using MiXCR and keeps one entry per CDR3 protein. The sample consists of over 300,000 distinct CDR3 sequences, roughly 5% of them appearing once. The sequencing here drew on whole blood, taken in connection with sensitization to the hapten diphenylcyclopropenone (DPC). All receptors derive from a woman aged 45-65 years with alopecia areata. Some clones in this sample may be carry-over from other donors' samples. Each CDR3 is given with its conserved first and last residue. Fields, in order: clone size, J gene, D gene, CDR3 length, V gene, CDR3 protein, CDR3 DNA. A D gene is named only where the DNA matches it firmly. Clone size is stated in some rows and not others, as once, few, many or a class when expanded.

NA,TRBJ2-5,NA,17,TRBV7-9,CTSPPPVGTLYQETQYF,TGTACCAGCCCCCCTCCTGTTGGCACCCTGTACCAAGAGACCCAGTACTTC
NA,TRBJ2-3,TRBD2,16,TRBV7-9,CASSLHVWGGTDTQYF,TGTGCCAGCAGCTTACACGTGTGGGGGGGAACAGATACGCAGTATTTT
few,TRBJ2-7,NA,15,TRBV7-9,CASSLGGRRTYEQYF,TGTGCCAGCAGCTTAGGGGGAAGGAGAACCTACGAGCAGTACTTC
many,TRBJ1-6,NA,15,TRBV6-1,CASSEDGGRNSPLHF,TGTGCCAGCAGTGAAGACGGGGGTCGTAATTCACCCCTCCACTTT
many,TRBJ2-3,NA,13,TRBV4-1,CASSQPSDDTQYF,TGCGCCAGCAGCCAGCCTAGCGACGATACGCAGTATTTT
many,TRBJ2-5,NA,14,TRBV6-6,CASLPAGLGETQYF,TGTGCCAGCCTCCCGGCAGGGCTCGGGGAGACCCAGTACTTC
many,TRBJ2-7,NA,12,TRBV20-1,CSAALQVDEQYF,TGCAGTGCAGCCCTACAAGTGGACGAGCAGTACTTC
many,TRBJ2-5,NA,12,TRBV29-1,CSVGLTQETQYF,TGCAGCGTTGGACTCACCCAAGAGACCCAGTACTTC
few,TRBJ2-3,TRBD2,14,TRBV10-3,CAIKREGLGDTQYF,TGTGCCATCAAGAGGGAGGGGCTAGGGGATACGCAGTATTTT
NA,TRBJ2-6,NA,16,TRBV29-1,CSVEDPRRAGANVLTF,TGCAGCGTTGAAGACCCAAGAAGGGCAGGGGCCAACGTCCTGACTTTC
few,TRBJ2-7,TRBD1,15,TRBV28,CASTTRGQGPYEQYF,TGTGCCAGCACCACCCGTGGACAGGGACCCTACGAGCAGTACTTC
NA,TRBJ2-6,TRBD1,17,TRBV9,CASSSTGTGYGANVLTF,TGTGCCAGCAGCAGTACCGGGACAGGGTACGGGGCCAACGTCCTGACTTTC
many,TRBJ2-1,NA,14,TRBV5-1,CASSLASEVSEQFF,TGCGCCAGCAGCTTGGCTTCGGAGGTGTCTGAGCAGTTCTTC
many,TRBJ2-4,NA,15,TRBV6-5,CASSPGSLGKNIQYF,TGTGCCAGCAGCCCAGGGAGTTTAGGCAAAAACATTCAGTACTTC
many,TRBJ1-1,TRBD1,13,TRBV14,CASSPRNRGEAFF,TGTGCCAGCAGCCCCCGGAACAGGGGTGAAGCTTTCTTT
NA,TRBJ2-7,NA,17,TRBV27,CASSLSGEAFSSYEQYF,TGTGCCAGCAGTTTATCGGGAGAGGCCTTTAGCTCCTACGAGCAGTACTTC
many,TRBJ2-3,NA,17,TRBV12-3/TRBV12-4,CASSPRGGGPRTDTQYF,TGTGCCAGCAGTCCCCGAGGGGGAGGGCCCCGCACAGATACGCAGTATTTT
few,TRBJ2-4,NA,13,TRBV12-3/TRBV12-4,CASSPGQRNIQYF,TGTGCCAGCAGTCCGGGACAAAGAAACATTCAGTACTTC
few,TRBJ2-3,NA,12,TRBV20-1,CRVGESTDTQYF,TGCAGAGTGGGCGAAAGCACAGATACGCAGTATTTT
few,TRBJ2-3,NA,16,TRBV27,CASSLQAVGDTDTQYF,TGTGCCAGCAGTTTACAGGCCGTAGGGGACACAGATACGCAGTATTTT
NA,TRBJ2-5,TRBD1,15,TRBV2,CASSSGRGYQETQYF,TGTGCCAGCAGTTCTGGCAGGGGGTACCAAGAGACCCAGTACTTC
NA,TRBJ2-5,NA,15,TRBV12-3/TRBV12-4,CASSLGLGGRETQYF,TGTGCCAGCAGTTTAGGCTTAGGGGGTCGGGAGACCCAGTACTTC
few,TRBJ2-1,NA,16,TRBV13,CASSPPESRGYNEQFF,TGTGCCAGCAGCCCACCCGAGTCCCGCGGCTACAATGAGCAGTTCTTC
many,TRBJ2-5,TRBD2,17,TRBV9,CASSGSRGLAGVETQYF,TGTGCCAGCAGCGGCTCCCGAGGACTAGCGGGAGTGGAGACCCAGTACTTC
many,TRBJ1-2,TRBD1,11,TRBV29-1,CSVPDRLGYTF,TGCAGCGTTCCGGACAGGCTGGGCTACACCTTC
few,TRBJ2-1,NA,12,TRBV29-1,CSVWLTYNEQFF,TGCAGCGTTTGGCTTACCTACAATGAGCAGTTCTTC
NA,TRBJ1-6,NA,12,TRBV6-2/TRBV6-3,CASSEGTSPLHF,TGTGCCAGCAGCGAGGGCACTTCACCCCTCCACTTT
NA,TRBJ2-3,NA,14,TRBV15,CATRPGLSTDTQYF,TGTGCCACCAGGCCGGGACTTAGCACAGATACGCAGTATTTT
few,TRBJ1-2,TRBD1,16,TRBV27,CASSPNWGQENYGYTF,TGTGCCAGCAGTCCTAATTGGGGACAGGAGAACTATGGCTACACCTTC
many,TRBJ2-2,NA,16,TRBV5-6,CASSWRSWENTGELFF,TGTGCCAGCAGTTGGCGAAGTTGGGAGAACACCGGGGAGCTGTTTTTT
many,TRBJ2-1,TRBD2,16,TRBV20-1,CSARVSSGGDYNEQFF,TGCAGTGCTAGAGTTAGTAGCGGGGGCGACTACAATGAGCAGTTCTTC
few,TRBJ1-1,TRBD1,13,TRBV7-9,CASSPGQVAEAFF,TGTGCCAGCAGCCCGGGACAGGTAGCTGAAGCTTTCTTT
few,TRBJ1-4,TRBD1,17,TRBV29-1,CSVKSAGTGRTNEKLFF,TGCAGCGTTAAGAGTGCCGGGACAGGGAGAACTAATGAAAAACTGTTTTTT
many,TRBJ1-1,NA,13,TRBV20-1,CSARTRLNTEAFF,TGCAGTGCTAGGACGCGGCTGAACACTGAAGCTTTCTTT
few,TRBJ2-5,TRBD2,17,TRBV9,CASSVGTSGGPGETQYF,TGTGCCAGCAGCGTTGGGACTAGCGGGGGGCCTGGTGAGACCCAGTACTTC
many,TRBJ2-7,NA,13,TRBV5-8,CASTPDRAYEQYF,TGTGCCAGCACCCCCGACAGAGCCTACGAGCAGTACTTC
few,TRBJ2-7,NA,14,TRBV19,CASSIWGTLNEQYF,TGTGCCAGTAGTATTTGGGGCACTTTGAACGAGCAGTACTTC
NA,TRBJ1-1,NA,14,TRBV7-2,CASSLGYRNTEAFF,TGTGCCAGCAGCTTAGGCTACAGGAACACTGAAGCTTTCTTT
many,TRBJ2-5,NA,13,TRBV5-1,CASRQRSEETQYF,TGCGCCAGCAGGCAGAGATCAGAAGAGACCCAGTACTTC
few,TRBJ2-1,NA,16,TRBV13,CASSPGLGWSYNEQFF,TGTGCCAGCAGCCCCGGGCTGGGGTGGTCCTACAATGAGCAGTTCTTC
many,TRBJ1-1,TRBD1,12,TRBV18,CASSPQGTEAFF,TGTGCCAGCAGCCCACAGGGGACTGAAGCTTTCTTT
NA,TRBJ2-3,NA,12,TRBV18,CASSVRTDMQYF,TGTGCCAGCTCCGTCAGAACAGATATGCAGTATTTT
many,TRBJ1-5,NA,13,TRBV10-2,CASRGNSNQPQHF,TGCGCCAGCCGAGGGAATAGCAATCAGCCCCAGCATTTT
few,TRBJ2-3,NA,14,TRBV15,CATKYSTSTDTQYF,TGTGCCACCAAGTACAGCACCAGCACAGATACGCAGTATTTT
many,TRBJ1-2,NA,13,TRBV29-1,CSVERYREDGYTF,TGCAGCGTTGAAAGGTACAGGGAGGATGGCTACACCTTC
many,TRBJ2-2,NA,13,TRBV6-1,CASSELGVRELFF,TGTGCCAGCAGTGAACTAGGGGTACGGGAGCTGTTTTTT